Following are 22 T cell receptor beta chains from one sample sequenced in a study of Graves' ophthalmopathy and Graves' hyperthyroidism. Amplified TCR beta CDR3 regions were obtained using RNA transcripts as template. An initial RT-PCR round employing HTBI primers preceded a second-round multiplex PCR. TCRdb ran MiXCR on the multiplex PCR reads and lists one entry per CDR3 protein. The table includes under 350,000 distinct CDR3 sequences, 15% to 20% detected once. Material: peripheral blood. The receptor set was obtained from an adult man with Graves' ophthalmopathy.

The V call is TRBV6-2 or TRBV6-3, the J call TRBJ1-2; 8 nucleotides align to TRBD1. The germline V gene encodes CDR1 MNHEY and CDR2 SVGEGT. The CDR3 loop spans 16 amino acids. The junction had 8 bases not matched to a gene; V was cut back by 0 bases and J by 5 bases. The CDR3 reads CASSYSSGTGLYGYTF. CDR3 DNA sequence: TGTGCCAGCAGTTACTCCTCCGGGACAGGATTGTATGGCTACACCTTC.

This clonotype occurred many times. The V call is TRBV30, the J call TRBJ1-1; TRBD1 might be the D (6 bases). V was cut by 4 bases and J by 7 bases, with 25 bases left in between. The CDR3 covers 16 residues. The germline V gene encodes CDR1 GTSNPN and CDR2 SVGIG (reference sequence). In nucleotides, the CDR3 is TGTGCCTGGACCCAAACGAAGGGGGGGGTAATGGGTGAAGCTTTCTTT. Protein sequence: CAWTQTKGGVMGEAFF.

In its sample, this clonotype was seen many times. The V call is TRBV6-5, the J call TRBJ1-2; D ambiguous. The CDR3 spans 16 residues. V lost 2 bases to trimming and J lost 0 bases, with 13 bases between them. The germline V gene has CDR1 MNHEY and CDR2 SVGAGI. The CDR3 protein is CASSYTSTGTNYGYTF. CDR3 in DNA: TGTGCCAGCAGTTACACCTCCACGGGTACTAACTATGGCTACACCTTC.

This clonotype was seen many times. The rearrangement uses TRBV27 and TRBJ2-7; D remains unclear. CDR1 and CDR2 from the germline V gene are MNHEY and SMNVEV (reference sequence). Trimming pared 4 bases from V and 12 bases from J, leaving 19 bases between. This CDR3 has 13 residues. The CDR3 nucleotides are TGTGCCAGCAGTTCACTCTCGCAAGGAGTTCGGTACTTC. Residues: CASSSLSQGVRYF.

This clonotype was recorded at least ten times. The gene calls are TRBV24-1 and TRBJ2-3, with 8 positions matching TRBD2. CDR1 and CDR2 (germline): KGHDR, SFDVKD. This CDR3 contains 15 residues. V gave up 1 base and J gave up 5 bases; unmatched junction bases: 4. CDR3 bases: TGTGCCACCAGTGATTTCGCCCTAGCGGGAGATACGCAGTATTTT. This codes for CATSDFALAGDTQYF.

The V call is TRBV30, the J call TRBJ1-1; a possible D gene is TRBD1 (6 bases). The CDR3 runs 14 residues. V was clipped by 4 bases and J by 0 bases, with 12 bases between them. CDR1 GTSNPN and CDR2 SVGIG come from the germline V gene (reference sequence). The CDR3 sequence is CAWNLGQLNTEAFF. The CDR3 DNA reads as TGTGCCTGGAACCTCGGACAGCTGAACACTGAAGCTTTCTTT.

This clonotype appeared many times. The chain couples TRBV5-6 to TRBJ2-7, with 8 bases that match TRBD2. Germline lookup yields CDR1 SGHDT and CDR2 YYEEEE. V shed 2 bases, J shed 1 base, and the junction held 5 bases outside the gene matches. This CDR3 comprises 15 residues. CDR3 amino acids: CASSFGGGRSYEQYF. The CDR3 nucleotides read TGTGCCAGCAGCTTCGGCGGGGGGCGTTCCTACGAGCAGTACTTC.

The V gene is TRBV20-1, the J gene TRBJ1-2; D gene ambiguous. V was shortened by 6 bases and J by 3 bases, with 11 bases between the two germline ends. The CDR3 spans 12 residues. Germline V gives CDR1 DFQATT, CDR2 SNEGSKA (reference sequence). The CDR3 sequence is CSASGLDYGYTF. In DNA form, the CDR3 reads TGCAGTGCCAGCGGGTTGGACTATGGCTACACCTTC.

This clonotype was detected ten times or more. The chain employs TRBV30 and TRBJ1-3; tentatively, D is TRBD1 (5 bases). Germline values: CDR1 GTSNPN, CDR2 SVGIG (reference sequence). The CDR3 loop spans 14 amino acids. Trimming removed 5 bases from V and 4 bases from J, with 15 bases in between. The DNA of the CDR3 is TGTGCCTGGGGTCAGGGAGGGACGGGAAACACCATATATTTT. It yields the protein CAWGQGGTGNTIYF.

This clonotype was seen more than once but under ten times. One end of the junction is discordant with germline, which a read error may explain. The V gene is TRBV12-3 or TRBV12-4, the J gene TRBJ1-2, with 7 positions matching TRBD1. The CDR3 spans 13 residues. CDR3 protein: CASKIGGASGYIF. The CDR3 coding sequence is TGTGCCAGCAAAATAGGGGGCGCGTCTGGCTACATCTTC.

This clonotype showed up many times. V gene TRBV20-1 combines with J gene TRBJ2-7; D is unclear. Germline CDR1 is DFQATT and CDR2 is SNEGSKA (reference sequence). This CDR3 comprises 14 residues. With 0 bases removed from V and 0 bases from J, the gap between germline ends came to 9 bases. DNA for the CDR3: TGCAGTGCTAGAGAGGGTGGCTTCTCCTACGAGCAGTACTTC. This sequence encodes CSAREGGFSYEQYF.

The sample holds many counts of this clonotype. The chain employs TRBV28 and TRBJ1-2; no clear D gene. The CDR3 covers 14 residues. V lost 5 bases and J lost 8, with 18 bases in between. CDR1 and CDR2 from the germline V gene are MDHEN and SYDVKM. This chain's CDR3 is CASSLSGPEDGYTF. The CDR3 nucleotides read TGTGCCAGCAGTCTCTCGGGCCCCGAGGACGGCTACACCTTC.

This clonotype appeared a few times. V gene TRBV6-2 or TRBV6-3 combines with J gene TRBJ1-6; a weak D match, TRBD1 (6 bases). CDR3 length: 17 residues. V shed 7 bases and J shed 10 bases, with 26 bases lying between them. From germline, CDR1 is MNHEY and CDR2 SVGEGT. In DNA, the CDR3 is TGTGCCAGCACCAAAGCTGTTCCCGGGACATCTAAGTCACCCCTCCACTTT. Translated: CASTKAVPGTSKSPLHF.

This clonotype was found many times. The V gene is TRBV9, the J gene TRBJ1-2; 11 bases align to TRBD1. Germline CDR1 reads SGDLS; CDR2 reads YYNGEE. Losses at the gene ends were 0 bases for V and 10 bases for J; bases not matched to a gene: 2. CDR3 size: 13 residues. DNA of the CDR3: TGTGCCAGCAGCGTAGGGGGACAGGGGGTCTACACCTTC. Its translation: CASSVGGQGVYTF.

In its sample, this clonotype was seen many times. The chain combines TRBV6-5 with TRBJ2-7, with D possibly being TRBD1 (6 bases). V was clipped by 6 bases and J by 1 base, with 10 bases between them. CDR1 is MNHEY and CDR2 is SVGAGI in the germline V gene. The CDR3 is made up of 13 amino acids. The CDR3 sequence is CASRQGSSYEQYF. CDR3 DNA sequence: TGTGCCAGCAGACAGGGTTCGTCCTACGAGCAGTACTTC.

This clonotype was seen ten or more times. CDR3 nucleotide sequence: TGTGCCAGCAGTTACCCGGCGTTCGAGCAGTACTTC. Translation: CASSYPAFEQYF. The chain couples TRBV6-2 or TRBV6-3 to TRBJ2-7; D call uncertain. From germline, CDR1 is MNHEY and CDR2 SVGEGT. The CDR3 is 12 amino acids. V lost 2 bases, J lost 6 bases, and 8 bases lay in between.

This clonotype appeared many times. This rearrangement joins TRBV30 to TRBJ2-5; a possible D gene is TRBD2 (5 bases). V was clipped by 0 bases and J by 4 bases, with 12 bases between them. Germline CDR1 is GTSNPN and CDR2 is SVGIG (reference sequence). The length of the CDR3 is 14 residues. The CDR3 loop is CAWSVVARLETQYF. CDR3 DNA sequence: TGTGCCTGGAGTGTTGTAGCGCGGTTAGAGACCCAGTACTTC.

This clonotype was observed many times. The chain employs TRBV11-1 and TRBJ1-1; D unclear. V was clipped by 3 bases and J by 4 bases, with 6 bases between them. The CDR3 sequence is 12 residues long. CDR1 is SGHAT, CDR2 FQDESV, per germline (reference sequence). The CDR3 region is CASSLSVTEAFF. CDR3 coding DNA: TGTGCCAGCAGCTTGTCGGTCACTGAAGCTTTCTTT.

To note about this clonotype: This clone may be a read error of a much larger clone one base away. The chain links TRBV2 to TRBJ1-1; no clear D. The CDR3 is 13 residues long. Germline V lookup: CDR1 SNHLY, CDR2 FYNNEI. CDR3 sequence: CASSEGAYSEALF. DNA of the CDR3: TGTGCCAGCAGTGAAGGGGCATACTCTGAAGCTCTCTTT.

This clonotype was detected many times. V is TRBV27 and J is TRBJ2-2; D is unresolved. Trimming removed 2 bases from V and 1 base from J, with 14 bases in between. Germline-derived CDR1 and CDR2 are MNHEY and SMNVEV (reference sequence). The CDR3 is 17 amino acids. The DNA for the CDR3 is TGTGCCAGCAGTTTAAAGATGGGTGACTTGAACACCGGGGAGCTGTTTTTT. This encodes CASSLKMGDLNTGELFF.

This clonotype was counted ten times or more. The chain couples TRBV6-1 to TRBJ1-1; possible D gene TRBD1, 5 bases. V was clipped by 6 bases and J by 8 bases, with 13 bases between them. CDR1 MNHNS and CDR2 SASEGT come from the germline V gene. This CDR3 spans 12 amino acids. The DNA for the CDR3 is TGTGCCAGCAGCAGAGGGACGGGCGAAGCTTTCTTT. This codes for CASSRGTGEAFF.

In its sample, this clonotype was seen a few times. The rearrangement uses TRBV19 and TRBJ2-4; 8 bases align to TRBD2. CDR1 is LNHDA and CDR2 is SQIVND in the germline V gene (reference sequence). This CDR3 spans 15 amino acids. J lost 5 bases, V lost 3 bases, and 6 bases had no gene match. This CDR3 reads CASSIFSGSENIQYF. CDR3 DNA sequence: TGTGCCAGTAGTATTTTCAGCGGGAGTGAAAACATTCAGTACTTC.